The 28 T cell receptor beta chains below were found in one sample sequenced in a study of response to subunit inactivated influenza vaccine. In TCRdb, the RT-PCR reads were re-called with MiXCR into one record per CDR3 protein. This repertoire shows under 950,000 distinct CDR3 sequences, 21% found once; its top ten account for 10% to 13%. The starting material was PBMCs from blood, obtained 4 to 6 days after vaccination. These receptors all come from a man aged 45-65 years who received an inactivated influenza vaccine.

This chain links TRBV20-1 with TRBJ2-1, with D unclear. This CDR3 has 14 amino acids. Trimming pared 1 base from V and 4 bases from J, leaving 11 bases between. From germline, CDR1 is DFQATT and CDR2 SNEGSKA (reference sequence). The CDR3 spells CSARGPTMYNEQFF. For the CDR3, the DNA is TGCAGTGCTAGAGGCCCGACAATGTACAATGAGCAGTTCTTC.

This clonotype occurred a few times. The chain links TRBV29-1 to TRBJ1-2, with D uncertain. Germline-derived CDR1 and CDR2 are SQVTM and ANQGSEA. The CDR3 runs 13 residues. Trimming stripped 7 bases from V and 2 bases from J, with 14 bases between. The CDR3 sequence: CSAPHSDNYGYTF. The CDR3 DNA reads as TGCAGCGCACCTCACAGTGACAACTATGGCTACACCTTC.

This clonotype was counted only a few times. CDR3 DNA sequence: TGTGCCAGCAGCTTGTGGCAATCCATTATACGAGATGAGCAGTTCTTC. The encoded protein is CASSLWQSIIRDEQFF. This chain joins TRBV5-8 and TRBJ2-1; no reliable D call. V gave up 1 base and J gave up 8 bases, with 19 bases separating them. CDR1 SGHTS and CDR2 YDEGEE come from the germline V gene. This CDR3 contains 16 residues. Full variable domain (outside the CDR3, taken from reference TRBV5-8 and TRBJ2-1): EAGVTQSPTHLIKTRGQQATLRCSPISGHTSVYWYQQALGLGLQFLLWYDEGEERNRGNFPPRFSGRQFPNYSSELNVNALELEDSALYLCASSLWQSIIRDEQFFGPGTRLTVL.

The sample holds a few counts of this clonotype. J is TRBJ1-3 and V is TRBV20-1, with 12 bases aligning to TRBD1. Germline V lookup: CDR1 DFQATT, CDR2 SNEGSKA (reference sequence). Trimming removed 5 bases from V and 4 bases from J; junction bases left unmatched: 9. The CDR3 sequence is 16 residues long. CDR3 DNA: TGCAGTGCTTCCCCCCCCGGGACAGGGGGCGGAAACACCATATATTTT. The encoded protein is CSASPPGTGGGNTIYF.

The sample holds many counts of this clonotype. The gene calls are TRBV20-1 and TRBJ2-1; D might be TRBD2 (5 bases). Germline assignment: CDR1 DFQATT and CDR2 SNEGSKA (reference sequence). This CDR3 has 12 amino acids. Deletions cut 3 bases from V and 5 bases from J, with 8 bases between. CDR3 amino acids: CSASRLNNEQFF. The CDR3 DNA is TGCAGTGCTAGCCGACTAAACAATGAGCAGTTCTTC.

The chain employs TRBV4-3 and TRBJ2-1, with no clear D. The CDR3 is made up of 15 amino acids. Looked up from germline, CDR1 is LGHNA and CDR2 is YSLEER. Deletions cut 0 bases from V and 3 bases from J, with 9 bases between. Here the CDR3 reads CASSQEPEDYNEQFF. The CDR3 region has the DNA TGCGCCAGCAGCCAAGAGCCAGAGGACTACAATGAGCAGTTCTTC.

CDR3 in DNA: TGTGCCAGCTCACCCTTAACCCACGAGCAGTACTTC. This sequence encodes CASSPLTHEQYF. The rearrangement joins TRBV18 to TRBJ2-7; unclear D gene. The CDR3 is 12 residues long. Germline V CDR1 and CDR2: KGHSH, LQKENI. V lost 3 bases to trimming and J lost 5 bases, with 8 bases between them. Full variable domain (rest looked up from reference TRBV18 and TRBJ2-7): NAGVMQNPRHLVRRRGQEARLRCSPMKGHSHVYWYRQLPEEGLKFMVYLQKENIIDESGMPKERFSAEFPKEGPSILRIQQVVRGDSAAYFCASSPLTHEQYFGPGTRLTVT.

The CDR3 here is CASSLEGSATGTGELFF. The DNA of the CDR3 is TGTGCCAGCAGCTTAGAAGGTTCGGCAACCGGAACCGGGGAGCTGTTTTTT. The chain is built from TRBV7-6 and TRBJ2-2, with D unclear. With 1 base removed from V and 5 bases from J, the gap between germline ends came to 17 bases. Germline loops: CDR1 SGHVS, CDR2 FNYEAQ. The CDR3 is 17 residues long.

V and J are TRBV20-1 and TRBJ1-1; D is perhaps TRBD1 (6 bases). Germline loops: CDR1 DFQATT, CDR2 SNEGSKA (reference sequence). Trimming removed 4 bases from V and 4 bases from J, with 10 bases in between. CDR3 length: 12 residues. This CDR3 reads CSATQGFTEAFF. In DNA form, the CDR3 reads TGCAGTGCTACTCAGGGGTTCACTGAAGCTTTCTTT.

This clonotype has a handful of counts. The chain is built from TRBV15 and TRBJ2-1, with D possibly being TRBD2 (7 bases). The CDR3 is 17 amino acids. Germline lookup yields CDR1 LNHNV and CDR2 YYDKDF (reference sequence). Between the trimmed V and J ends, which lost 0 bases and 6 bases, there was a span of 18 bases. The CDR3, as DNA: TGTGCCACCAGCAGAGATGTTTCGCGGGGGCTAGTCAATGAGCAGTTCTTC. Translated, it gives CATSRDVSRGLVNEQFF.

The CDR3: CASSLDQRRVSLGFF. CDR3 coding DNA: TGTGCCAGCAGCTTGGACCAGAGGAGGGTTTCCTTGGGTTTCTTT. The chain recombines TRBV7-2 with TRBJ1-1; D ambiguous. Germline values: CDR1 SGHTA, CDR2 FQGNSA. The V and J ends lost 3 bases and 13 bases respectively, with 24 bases between them. This CDR3 contains 15 residues.

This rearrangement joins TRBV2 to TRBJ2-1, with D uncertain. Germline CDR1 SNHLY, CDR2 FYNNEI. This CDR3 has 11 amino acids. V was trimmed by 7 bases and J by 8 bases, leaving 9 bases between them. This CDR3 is CASTSLDEQFF. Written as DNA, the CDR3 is TGTGCCAGCACGTCGCTGGATGAGCAGTTCTTC. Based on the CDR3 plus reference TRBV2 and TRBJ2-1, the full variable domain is EPEVTQTPSHQVTQMGQEVILRCVPISNHLYFYWYRQILGQKVEFLVSFYNNEISEKSEIFDDQFSVERPDGSNFTLKIRSTKLEDSAMYFCASTSLDEQFFGPGTRLTVL.

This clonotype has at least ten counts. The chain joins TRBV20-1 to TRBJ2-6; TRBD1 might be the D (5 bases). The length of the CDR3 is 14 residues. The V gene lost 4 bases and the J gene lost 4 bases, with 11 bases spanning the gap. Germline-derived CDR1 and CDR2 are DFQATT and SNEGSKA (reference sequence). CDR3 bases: TGCAGTGCTACTCAGGGATCGGGGGCCAACGTCCTGACTTTC. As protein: CSATQGSGANVLTF.

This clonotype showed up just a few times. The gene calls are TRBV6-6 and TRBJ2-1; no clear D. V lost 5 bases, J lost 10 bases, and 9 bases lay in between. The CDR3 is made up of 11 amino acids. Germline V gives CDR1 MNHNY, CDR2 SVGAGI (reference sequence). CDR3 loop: CASSTPVEQFF. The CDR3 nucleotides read TGTGCCAGCAGTACGCCAGTGGAGCAGTTCTTC.

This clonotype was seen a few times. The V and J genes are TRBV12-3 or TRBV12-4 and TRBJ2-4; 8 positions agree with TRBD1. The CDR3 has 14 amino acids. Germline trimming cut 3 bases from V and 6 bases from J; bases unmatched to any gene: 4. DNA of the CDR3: TGTGCCAGCAGTTTGAGAGACAGGGGAAACATTCAGTACTTC. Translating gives CASSLRDRGNIQYF.

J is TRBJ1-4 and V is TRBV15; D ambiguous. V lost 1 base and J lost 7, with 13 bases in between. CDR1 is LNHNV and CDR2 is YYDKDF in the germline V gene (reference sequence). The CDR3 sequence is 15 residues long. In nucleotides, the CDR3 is TGTGCCACCAGCAGAGGGTCCGAATACGGTGAAAAACTGTTTTTT. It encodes CATSRGSEYGEKLFF.

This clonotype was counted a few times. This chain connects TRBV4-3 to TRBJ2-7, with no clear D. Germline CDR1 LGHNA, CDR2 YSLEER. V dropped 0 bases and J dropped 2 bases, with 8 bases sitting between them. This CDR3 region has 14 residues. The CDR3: CASSQDRMAYEQYF. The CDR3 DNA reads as TGCGCCAGCAGCCAAGATCGGATGGCCTACGAGCAGTACTTC.

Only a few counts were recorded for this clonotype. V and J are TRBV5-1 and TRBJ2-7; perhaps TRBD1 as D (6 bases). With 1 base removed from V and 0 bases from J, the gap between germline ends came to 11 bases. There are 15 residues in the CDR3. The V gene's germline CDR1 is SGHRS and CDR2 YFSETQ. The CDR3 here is CASSLRDTSSYEQYF. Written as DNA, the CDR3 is TGCGCCAGCAGCTTGAGGGACACGAGCTCCTACGAGCAGTACTTC.

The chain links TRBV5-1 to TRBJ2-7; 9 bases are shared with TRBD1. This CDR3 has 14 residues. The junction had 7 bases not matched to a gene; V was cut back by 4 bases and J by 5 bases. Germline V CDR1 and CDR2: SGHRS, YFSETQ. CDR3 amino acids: CASSGWTGVHEQYF. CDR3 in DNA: TGCGCCAGCAGCGGATGGACAGGGGTCCACGAGCAGTACTTC.

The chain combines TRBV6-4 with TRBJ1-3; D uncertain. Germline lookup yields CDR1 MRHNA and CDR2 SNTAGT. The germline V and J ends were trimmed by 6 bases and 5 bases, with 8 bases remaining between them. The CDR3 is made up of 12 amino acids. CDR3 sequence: CASSFKRNTIYF. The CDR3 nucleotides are TGTGCCAGCAGCTTTAAAAGAAACACCATATATTTT.

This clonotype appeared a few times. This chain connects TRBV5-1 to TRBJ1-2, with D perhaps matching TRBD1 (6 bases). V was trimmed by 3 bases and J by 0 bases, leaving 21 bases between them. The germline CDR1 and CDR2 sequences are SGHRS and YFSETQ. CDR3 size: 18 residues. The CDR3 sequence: CASSSVPRTAKANYGYTF. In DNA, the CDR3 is TGCGCCAGCAGCTCCGTGCCGAGGACAGCAAAAGCTAACTATGGCTACACCTTC.

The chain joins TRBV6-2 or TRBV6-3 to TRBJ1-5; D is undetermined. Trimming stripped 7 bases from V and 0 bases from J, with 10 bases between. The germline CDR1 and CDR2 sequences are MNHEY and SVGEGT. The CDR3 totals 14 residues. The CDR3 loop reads CASNSLYSNQPQHF. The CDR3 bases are TGTGCCAGCAATTCGCTTTATAGCAATCAGCCCCAGCATTTT.

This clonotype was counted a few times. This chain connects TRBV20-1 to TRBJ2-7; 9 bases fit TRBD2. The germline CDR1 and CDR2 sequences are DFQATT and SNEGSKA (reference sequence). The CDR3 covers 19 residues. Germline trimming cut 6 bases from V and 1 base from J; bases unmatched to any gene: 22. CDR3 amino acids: CSAKGTSGYQIDLSYEQYF. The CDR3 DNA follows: TGCAGTGCCAAGGGCACTAGCGGGTATCAGATAGATCTGTCCTACGAGCAGTACTTC.

For the CDR3, the DNA is TGTGCCAGCACTGGCAGGGTTGGGACTGAAGCTTTCTTT. Encoded protein: CASTGRVGTEAFF. The chain is built from TRBV27 and TRBJ1-1; tentatively, D is TRBD1 (5 bases). Germline CDR1 MNHEY, CDR2 SMNVEV (reference sequence). Trimming removed 7 bases at V and 5 bases at J, with 14 bases between. This CDR3 contains 13 residues.

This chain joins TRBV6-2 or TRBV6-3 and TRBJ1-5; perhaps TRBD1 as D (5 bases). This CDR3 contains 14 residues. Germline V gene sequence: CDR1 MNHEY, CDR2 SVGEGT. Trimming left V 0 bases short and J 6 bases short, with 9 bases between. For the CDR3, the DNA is TGTGCCAGCAGTTACTCGGGACGGGGTCAGCCCCAGCATTTT. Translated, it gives CASSYSGRGQPQHF.

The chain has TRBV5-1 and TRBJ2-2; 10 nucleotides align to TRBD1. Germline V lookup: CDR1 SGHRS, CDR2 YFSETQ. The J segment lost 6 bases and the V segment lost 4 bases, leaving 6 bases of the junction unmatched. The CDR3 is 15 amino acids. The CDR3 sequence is CASSAGQGISGELFF. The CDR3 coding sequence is TGCGCCAGCAGCGCGGGACAGGGGATCTCCGGGGAGCTGTTTTTT.

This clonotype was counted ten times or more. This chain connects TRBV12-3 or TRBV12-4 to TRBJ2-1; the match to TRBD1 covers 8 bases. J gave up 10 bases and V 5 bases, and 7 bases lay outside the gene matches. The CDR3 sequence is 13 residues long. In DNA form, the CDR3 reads TGTGCCAGCAGTCTCCAGGGGGCAGGGGAGCAGTTCTTC. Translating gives CASSLQGAGEQFF.

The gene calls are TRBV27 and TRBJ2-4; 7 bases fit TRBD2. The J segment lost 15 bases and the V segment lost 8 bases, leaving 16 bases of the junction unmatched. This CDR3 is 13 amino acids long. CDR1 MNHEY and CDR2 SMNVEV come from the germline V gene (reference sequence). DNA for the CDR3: TGTGCCAGCGGCCAACTAGCGTCAAGGGTGTCGTACTTC. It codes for CASGQLASRVSYF.